This section outlines one TCR beta chain sequence together with its context. What it binds is not known. CDR1 is LNHDA, CDR2 SQIVND, per germline (reference sequence). CDR3 length equals 12 residues. V was cut by 5 bases and J by 6 bases, with 9 bases left in between. The sample is drawn from a study of sequential checkpoint blockade in melanoma. Study information: After both sequences, patients received maintenance nivolumab. Twenty-two patients had matched tumor biopsies before treatment and at week 13 after nivolumab or ipilimumab alone. 90 to 95 pretreatment tumor DNA samples were TCRβ immunosequenced.

Regarding the study as a whole: Clinical benefit was about 30 times likelier when tumor T-cell fraction and clonality increased.

Clones were sequenced by immunoSEQ multiplex PCR, and TCRdb holds only the in-frame ones, with some missing. Found here are approximately 20,000 clones, less than 30% of them singletons; the top ten hold approximately 7.1%. As for treatment: randomized to nivolumab then ipilimumab (arm A) or the reverse (arm B). The source is a human donor with melanoma. The chain couples TRBV19 to TRBJ2-3; weak D call: TRBD1 (6 bases). The sample consisted of tumor tissue (inferred from file names), taken from a patient given nivolumab and ipilimumab in sequence. CDR3: CASSAQGDTQYF. Written as DNA, the CDR3 is TGTGCCAGTAGTGCCCAGGGGGATACGCAGTATTTT.